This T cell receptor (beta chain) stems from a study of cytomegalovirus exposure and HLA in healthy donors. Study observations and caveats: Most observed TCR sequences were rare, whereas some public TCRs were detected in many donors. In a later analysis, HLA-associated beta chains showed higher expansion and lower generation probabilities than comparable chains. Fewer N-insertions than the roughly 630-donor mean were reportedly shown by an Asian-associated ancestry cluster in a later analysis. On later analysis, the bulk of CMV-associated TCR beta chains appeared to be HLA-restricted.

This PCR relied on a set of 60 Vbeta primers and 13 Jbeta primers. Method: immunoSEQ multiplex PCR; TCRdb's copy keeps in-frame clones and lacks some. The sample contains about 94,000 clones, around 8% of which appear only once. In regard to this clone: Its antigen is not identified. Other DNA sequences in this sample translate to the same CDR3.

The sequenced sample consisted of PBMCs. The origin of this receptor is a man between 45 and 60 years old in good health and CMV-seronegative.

The CDR3 protein is CASSPETGVGYGYTF. In DNA, the CDR3 is TGTGCCAGCTCACCAGAGACAGGGGTCGGGTATGGCTACACCTTC. The V call is TRBV18, the J call TRBJ1-2; 8 positions match TRBD1. J was trimmed by 5 bases and V by 2 bases; bases with no gene match: 7. The CDR3 has 15 amino acids. Germline assignment: CDR1 KGHSH and CDR2 LQKENI.